What follows are 19 T cell receptor beta chains derived from one specimen sequenced in a study of T cell responses to AZD1222 COVID-19 vaccine. Clones were sequenced by immunoSEQ multiplex PCR, and TCRdb holds only the in-frame ones, with some missing. The sample includes 85,000 to 90,000 clones, around 90% of them seen just once. The starting material was peripheral blood, obtained on day 0 of AZD1222 vaccination. The receptors originated from an adult in good health.

The V call is TRBV6-2 or TRBV6-3, the J call TRBJ2-7, with TRBD1 identical over 8 bases. The CDR3 loop spans 14 amino acids. V was pared by 4 bases and J by 3 bases, with 5 bases of the junction left unmatched. The germline V gene encodes CDR1 MNHEY and CDR2 SVGEGT. CDR3 nucleotides: TGTGCCAGCAGTTCCCGGGACAGGAACTACGAGCAGTACTTC. Residues: CASSSRDRNYEQYF.

The V gene is TRBV2, the J gene TRBJ1-2; D perhaps matches TRBD1 (5 bases). There are 13 residues in the CDR3. Germline CDR1 is SNHLY and CDR2 is FYNNEI. V dropped 6 bases and J dropped 1 base, with 9 bases sitting between them. CDR3 sequence reads: CASRGGINYGYTF. Written as DNA, the CDR3 is TGTGCCAGCAGGGGGGGAATTAACTATGGCTACACCTTC.

The chain employs TRBV3-1 (or the pseudogene TRBV3-2) and TRBJ1-2, with D perhaps TRBD1 (5 bases). The V gene lost 2 bases and the J gene lost 7 bases, with 17 bases spanning the gap. Germline V lookup: CDR1 LGHDT, CDR2 YNNKEL (reference sequence). The CDR3 runs 15 residues. CDR3 sequence: CASSQTNSGLFGYTF. The CDR3 nucleotides read TGTGCCAGCAGCCAAACCAACTCGGGACTTTTTGGCTACACCTTC.

This clone was observed a single time. The rearrangement uses TRBV29-1 and TRBJ2-2, with 7 bases that match TRBD2. V was clipped by 7 bases and J by 8 bases; unmatched bases: 10. CDR1 is SQVTM and CDR2 is ANQGSEA in the germline V gene. This CDR3 contains 13 residues. The CDR3 sequence: CSASGGTMGELFF. CDR3 nucleotides: TGCAGCGCTAGCGGTGGGACTATGGGGGAGCTGTTTTTT.

The gene calls are TRBV30 and TRBJ2-1; 10 bases align to TRBD2. V gave up 0 bases and J gave up 2 bases; unmatched junction bases: 1. Germline values: CDR1 GTSNPN, CDR2 SVGIG (reference sequence). The CDR3 covers 15 residues. CDR3 nucleotides: TGTGCCTGGAGTGTACTAGCGGGGCCCTACAATGAGCAGTTCTTC. This translates into CAWSVLAGPYNEQFF.

The chain couples TRBV6-2 or TRBV6-3 to TRBJ1-1; D not resolved. V was pared by 2 bases and J by 1 base, with 5 bases between. Germline V lookup: CDR1 MNHEY, CDR2 SVGEGT. The length of the CDR3 is 13 residues. Here the CDR3 DNA reads TGTGCCAGCAGTTACGGCGGGAACACTGAAGCTTTCTTT. Translation: CASSYGGNTEAFF.

This rearrangement joins TRBV14 to TRBJ2-7; a weak D match, TRBD2 (5 bases). Germline lookup yields CDR1 SGHDN and CDR2 FVKESK. V dropped 0 bases and J dropped 6 bases, with 9 bases sitting between them. The CDR3 runs to 13 residues. DNA for the CDR3: TGTGCCAGCAGCCAAGATCGGGGTAGCGAGCAGTACTTC. This gives the protein CASSQDRGSEQYF.

The CDR3 nucleotides read TGTGCCAGCAGCTTGGCGGGACAGGGAAACACTGAAGCTTTCTTT. The encoded protein is CASSLAGQGNTEAFF. The chain uses TRBV5-5 and TRBJ1-1; 9 bases agree with TRBD1. The trim removed 0 bases at V and 2 bases at J, leaving 2 bases unmatched. CDR3 size: 15 residues. The V gene's germline CDR1 is SGHKS and CDR2 YYEKEE (reference sequence).

J is TRBJ1-5 and V is TRBV19; D is unresolved. V was trimmed by 5 bases and J by 4 bases, leaving 12 bases between them. The CDR3 runs to 14 residues. In germline, CDR1 is LNHDA, CDR2 SQIVND (reference sequence). The DNA of the CDR3 is TGTGCCAGTAGTCAGGTGGAAGTGAATCAGCCCCAGCATTTT. This codes for CASSQVEVNQPQHF.

The V gene is TRBV11-2, the J gene TRBJ1-6; TRBD1 matches 7 bases. The trim removed 4 bases at V and 14 bases at J, leaving 11 bases unmatched. Germline CDR1 is SGHAT and CDR2 is FQNNGV. The CDR3 runs 14 residues. The CDR3 region has the DNA TGTGCCAGCAGCTCCTACAGGGGCCGGCCCTCCCTCCACTTT. Encoded protein: CASSSYRGRPSLHF. The entire variable domain, with the rest obtained from reference TRBV11-2 and TRBJ1-6, is as follows: EAGVAQSPRYKIIEKRQSVAFWCNPISGHATLYWYQQILGQGPKLLIQFQNNGVVDDSQLPKDRFSAERLKGVDSTLKIQPAKLEDSAVYLCASSSYRGRPSLHFGNGTRLTVT.

The chain has TRBV19 and TRBJ1-3, with a possible D match to TRBD1 (5 bases). Germline CDR1 LNHDA, CDR2 SQIVND (reference sequence). The CDR3 consists of 17 residues. V was cut by 3 bases and J by 0 bases, with 15 bases left in between. CDR3 region: CASSIAGTATSGNTIYF. The CDR3 DNA sequence: TGTGCCAGTAGTATTGCTGGGACCGCAACCTCTGGAAACACCATATATTTT.

The chain combines TRBV7-2 with TRBJ1-1; D gene unclear. Germline V gene lookup returns CDR1 SGHTA and CDR2 FQGNSA. There are 13 residues in the CDR3. Between the trimmed V and J ends, which lost 2 bases and 4 bases, there was a span of 8 bases. CDR3: CASSLFQSTEAFF. The CDR3 region has the DNA TGTGCCAGCAGCTTATTTCAGTCCACTGAAGCTTTCTTT. Full variable domain (missing parts from reference TRBV7-2 and TRBJ1-1): GAGVSQSPSNKVTEKGKDVELRCDPISGHTALYWYRQSLGQGLEFLIYFQGNSAPDKSGLPSDRFSAERTGGSVSTLTIQRTQQEDSAVYLCASSLFQSTEAFFGQGTRLTVV.

The chain combines TRBV19 with TRBJ1-5, with a tentative D call TRBD1 (6 bases). The CDR3 contains 15 residues. Trimming removed 6 bases from V and 0 bases from J, with 12 bases in between. The germline CDR1 and CDR2 sequences are LNHDA and SQIVND (reference sequence). The CDR3 reads CASRTTGTSNQPQHF. For the CDR3, the DNA is TGTGCCAGTAGAACGACAGGAACTAGCAATCAGCCCCAGCATTTT.

V usage is TRBV6-1 and J usage is TRBJ2-2, with unresolved D. CDR1 and CDR2 from the germline V gene are MNHNS and SASEGT. The CDR3 spans 15 residues. Trimming removed 0 bases from V and 5 bases from J, with 10 bases in between. The CDR3 coding sequence is TGTGCCAGCAGTGAAGCTTCAGCTATGACCGGGGAGCTGTTTTTT. This sequence encodes CASSEASAMTGELFF.

The rearrangement joins TRBV5-4 to TRBJ2-7, with D perhaps TRBD2 (5 bases). Germline lookup yields CDR1 SGHNT and CDR2 YYREEE (reference sequence). The CDR3 contains 15 residues. V lost 0 bases and J lost 1, with 11 bases in between. CDR3 nucleotide sequence: TGTGCCAGCAGCTTGGGTGTCGGGGTATCCTACGAGCAGTACTTC. Protein sequence: CASSLGVGVSYEQYF.

J is TRBJ2-1 and V is TRBV24-1; 12 bases are a match to TRBD2. The length of the CDR3 is 16 residues. CDR1 KGHDR and CDR2 SFDVKD come from the germline V gene. Trimming removed 3 bases from V and 5 bases from J; junction bases left unmatched: 4. The CDR3 coding sequence is TGTGCCACCAGTGATCCGACTAGCGGGAGCAACAATGAGCAGTTCTTC. Amino acids: CATSDPTSGSNNEQFF.

The chain recombines TRBV29-1 with TRBJ2-7, with no clear D. V shed 4 bases and J shed 2 bases, with 9 bases lying between them. Germline values: CDR1 SQVTM, CDR2 ANQGSEA. This CDR3 has 12 amino acids. CDR3 sequence reads: CSVVRPPYEQYF. For the CDR3, the DNA is TGCAGCGTTGTCAGGCCACCCTACGAGCAGTACTTC.

The chain couples TRBV3-1 (or the pseudogene TRBV3-2) to TRBJ2-1; D is undetermined. Germline V gives CDR1 LGHDT, CDR2 YNNKEL (reference sequence). This CDR3 is built from 13 residues. The V end was cut by 6 bases, the J end by 3 bases, with 9 bases between. The CDR3 sequence: CASSFGDYNEQFF. As DNA, the CDR3 is TGTGCCAGCAGTTTCGGAGACTACAATGAGCAGTTCTTC.

This clone counts as medium-sized. This chain uses TRBV19 with TRBJ2-2, with 7 bases that match TRBD1. J gave up 4 bases and V 8 bases, and 13 bases lay outside the gene matches. This CDR3 is built from 16 residues. The V gene's germline CDR1 is LNHDA and CDR2 SQIVND (reference sequence). CDR3 coding DNA: TGTGCCAGTTGCACAGGGGACCCAAGGCCCACCGGGGAGCTGTTTTTT. Protein product: CASCTGDPRPTGELFF.